Detailed here is one TCR beta chain. Its target is not known. The CDR3 length is 16 residues. Germline V gives CDR1 MNHEY, CDR2 SMNVEV (reference sequence). Trimming at V came to 2 bases and at J to 0 bases, leaving 6 bases not matched to a gene. The record originates from a study of shared clonotypes between healthy human individuals. As for the study in general: Each donor contributed plates that comprised three CD4 naive, three CD4 memory, two CD8 naive and one CD8 memory.

Study findings and constraints: At large depth, rarefaction still showed sorted-subset sequencing to be incomplete. Blood alone was sampled, and tissue repertoires likely differ. Having only a few donors restricted how much genetic and exposure-history diversity was captured.

The repertoire was sequenced with immunoSEQ multiplex PCR; TCRdb's copy has only in-frame clones and lacks some. The sample includes approximately 2.4 million clones, approximately 96% seen only once; the top ten take about 0.13%. This TCR derives from a man aged 18 to 29 in good health. Sequenced material: naive CD4+ T cells sorted from blood. Subset here: CD45RA+ positively selected. V usage is TRBV27 and J usage is TRBJ1-1; 7 nucleotides line up with TRBD1. CDR3 sequence: CASSLDREVMNTEAFF. The DNA for the CDR3 is TGTGCCAGCAGTTTAGACAGGGAGGTTATGAACACTGAAGCTTTCTTT.